These 12 T cell receptor beta chains came from one sample sequenced in a study of Ad26.COV2.S vaccination and SARS-CoV-2 variants. The treatment is: approximately 18 received Ad26.COV2.S at low or high dose, single or two shots; about 5 received placebo; per-sample allocation not given. Day 63 after the first vaccine or placebo injection was the time point for sampling. Libraries were prepared by immunoSEQ multiplex PCR; TCRdb keeps only in-frame clonotypes and omits some of them. The sample consists of 200,000 to 250,000 clones, roughly 90% of them appearing once. This specimen was peripheral blood, taken in a trial of Ad26.COV2.S vaccine versus placebo. The receptor source for this set is a person aged 18 to 65 who received the Ad26.COV2.S COVID-19 vaccine or a placebo.

The count of this clone is one. The V and J genes are TRBV3-1 (or the pseudogene TRBV3-2) and TRBJ2-7; TRBD2 aligns across 10 bases. J gave up 4 bases and V 0 bases, and 21 bases lay outside the gene matches. This CDR3 is built from 21 residues. Germline V gene data show CDR1 as LGHDT and CDR2 as YNNKEL (reference sequence). The CDR3 DNA sequence: TGTGCCAGCAGCCAAGATGATCCCCTAGCGGGAGCCCGACCCTATTCTTACGAGCAGTACTTC. Its translation: CASSQDDPLAGARPYSYEQYF.

V gene TRBV7-8 combines with J gene TRBJ2-4; 7 bases agree with TRBD1. After removal of 5 bases from V and 0 bases from J, the junction contained 7 bases not matched to a gene. CDR3 length: 16 residues. CDR1 SGHVS and CDR2 FQNEAQ come from the germline V gene. The CDR3 DNA follows: TGTGCCAGCAGCGAAAGGGACAGCCAAGCCAAAAACATTCAGTACTTC. It is translated as CASSERDSQAKNIQYF.

DNA of the CDR3: TGTGCCTGGAGTGTGGGCGGGGCGGCGGGTAGCAATCAGCCCCAGCATTTT. Translation: CAWSVGGAAGSNQPQHF. The gene calls are TRBV30 and TRBJ1-5; maybe TRBD1 (5 bases). V lost 0 bases and J 0 bases, leaving 15 bases between the germline ends. CDR1 and CDR2 from the germline V gene are GTSNPN and SVGIG (reference sequence). There are 17 residues in the CDR3.

This clone was seen a few times. The chain combines TRBV5-4 with TRBJ1-3, with D possibly matching TRBD1 (5 bases). V lost 0 bases, J lost 6 bases, and 13 bases lay in between. This CDR3 is 15 amino acids long. Germline V gene sequence: CDR1 SGHNT, CDR2 YYREEE (reference sequence). The DNA of the CDR3 is TGTGCCAGCAGCTTGGGGCAGGGTAGAACAAACACCATATATTTT. Its protein is CASSLGQGRTNTIYF.

The chain links TRBV27 to TRBJ2-2; D is perhaps TRBD1 or TRBD2 (6 bases each). V shed 8 bases and J shed 7 bases, with 14 bases lying between them. CDR1 and CDR2 (germline): MNHEY, SMNVEV (reference sequence). The CDR3 is made up of 13 amino acids. CDR3 bases: TGTGCCAGCCGGAGGGGGTTTGACGGGGAGCTGTTTTTT. Translation gives CASRRGFDGELFF.

The chain employs TRBV27 and TRBJ2-3; D gene ambiguous. The CDR3 runs to 17 residues. Germline V gene sequence: CDR1 MNHEY, CDR2 SMNVEV (reference sequence). Trimming stripped 2 bases from V and 1 base from J, with 16 bases between. Written as DNA, the CDR3 is TGTGCCAGCAGTTTAAGGGCTTCAATTGGCGGCACAGATACGCAGTATTTT. Its protein is CASSLRASIGGTDTQYF.

The rearrangement joins TRBV3-1 (or the pseudogene TRBV3-2) to TRBJ2-1; 8 nucleotides align to TRBD2. Losses at the gene ends were 2 bases for V and 10 bases for J; bases not matched to a gene: 7. The germline gives CDR1 LGHDT, CDR2 YNNKEL (reference sequence). The CDR3 contains 14 residues. This chain's CDR3 is CASSQTSGGREQFF. Written as DNA, the CDR3 is TGTGCCAGCAGCCAAACTAGCGGAGGTCGCGAGCAGTTCTTC.

The chain links TRBV5-1 to TRBJ2-3; D possibly corresponds to TRBD2 (6 bases). The germline V gene encodes CDR1 SGHRS and CDR2 YFSETQ. V lost 4 bases, J lost 2 bases, and 17 bases lay in between. This CDR3 comprises 16 residues. CDR3 sequence: CASSASGGSHTDTQYF. CDR3 nucleotide sequence: TGCGCCAGCAGCGCCAGCGGAGGGAGCCACACAGATACGCAGTATTTT.

The table lists this clone with a few counts. The J gene is TRBJ1-4, the V gene TRBV11-2; 10 bases are a match to TRBD1. The ends lost 1 base at V and 4 bases at J; junction bases unmatched: 3. From germline, CDR1 is SGHAT and CDR2 FQNNGV. The CDR3 totals 16 residues. Here the CDR3 DNA reads TGTGCCAGCAGCTTAGCAGGACAGGGGGTTAATGAAAAACTGTTTTTT. Translating it yields CASSLAGQGVNEKLFF.

The chain has TRBV20-1 and TRBJ2-3; unclear D gene. Germline-derived CDR1 and CDR2 are DFQATT and SNEGSKA (reference sequence). This CDR3 spans 11 amino acids. V gave up 3 bases and J gave up 5 bases, with 6 bases separating them. In nucleotides, the CDR3 is TGCAGTGCTAGTTTAGTAGATACGCAGTATTTT. This gives the protein CSASLVDTQYF.

The gene calls are TRBV4-3 and TRBJ1-2, with a weak D call TRBD1 (5 bases). The germline V gene has CDR1 LGHNA and CDR2 YSLEER. Deletions cut 8 bases from V and 2 bases from J, with 15 bases between. The CDR3 runs 14 residues. CDR3 sequence (DNA): TGCGCCAGCGGAGAGGTCGGGGGAAACTATGGCTACACCTTC. This gives the protein CASGEVGGNYGYTF.

The V and J genes are TRBV18 and TRBJ2-7, with D possibly being TRBD1 (5 bases). Trimming took off 3 bases at V and 5 bases at J, with 26 bases between the two ends. The CDR3 consists of 18 residues. In germline, CDR1 is KGHSH, CDR2 LQKENI. Here the CDR3 DNA reads TGTGCCAGCTCACCCTCCCTAACAGGCTCACCTCGACCCCACGAGCAGTACTTC. This translates into CASSPSLTGSPRPHEQYF.